This T cell receptor beta chain emerged from a study of blood T cell repertoires in COVID-19. Original analysis: Estimation of nucleated cell counts relied on the amplification of reference gene primers. Sequencing used immunoSEQ multiplex PCR; TCRdb keeps in-frame clones, though not all of them. Clone size and the V and J calls come from that table; the DNA yielded D and trimming. In the table there are 300,000 or so clones, roughly 90% of which are singletons. Sequenced: peripheral blood. This receptor was taken from a woman in her 30s with COVID-19, enrolled during active disease.

The CDR3 region is CSVEDLAVPYGYTF. As DNA, the CDR3 is TGCAGCGTTGAAGATTTGGCGGTTCCCTATGGCTACACCTTC. V gene TRBV29-1 combines with J gene TRBJ1-2; no clear D gene. In germline, CDR1 is SQVTM, CDR2 ANQGSEA. V gave up 0 bases and J gave up 4 bases, with 12 bases separating them. The CDR3 length is 14 residues.